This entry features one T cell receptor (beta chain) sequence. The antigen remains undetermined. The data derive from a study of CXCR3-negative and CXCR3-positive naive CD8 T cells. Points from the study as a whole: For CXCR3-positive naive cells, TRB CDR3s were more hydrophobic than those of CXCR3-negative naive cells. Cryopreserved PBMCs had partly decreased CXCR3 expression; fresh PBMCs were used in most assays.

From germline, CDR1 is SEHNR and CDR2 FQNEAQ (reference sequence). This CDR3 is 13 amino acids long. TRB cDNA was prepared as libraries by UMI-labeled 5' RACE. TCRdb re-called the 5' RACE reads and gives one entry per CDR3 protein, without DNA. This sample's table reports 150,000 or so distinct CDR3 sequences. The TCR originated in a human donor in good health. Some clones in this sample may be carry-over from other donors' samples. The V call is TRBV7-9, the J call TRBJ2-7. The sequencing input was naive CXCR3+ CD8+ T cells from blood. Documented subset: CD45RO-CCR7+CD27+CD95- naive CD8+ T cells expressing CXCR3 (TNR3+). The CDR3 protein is CASSLLEAYEQYF. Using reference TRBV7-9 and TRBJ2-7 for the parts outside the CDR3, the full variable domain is DTGVSQNPRHKITKRGQNVTFRCDPISEHNRLYWYRQTLGQGPEFLTYFQNEAQLEKSRLLSDRFSAERPKGSFSTLEIQRTEQGDSAMYLCASSLLEAYEQYFGPGTRLTVT.